These T cell receptor beta chains were read from a single sample in a study. TCRdb re-called the RT-PCR reads through MiXCR, storing one row per CDR3 protein. Here the sample spans 550,000 to 750,000 distinct CDR3 sequences, approximately 15% being singletons. Specimen: memory CD4+ T cells from blood. These receptors originate from a female donor in good health, serving as a healthy control. Both conserved end residues are part of each CDR3. D genes are given only for firm matches. A clone size is listed for some rows: how often the clone was seen (once, few, many), or a class if it is expanded.

cdr3_aa cdr3_nt j_call v_call d_call clone_size
CASSRLGVETQYF TGTGCCAGCAGTAGGCTAGGGGTGGAGACCCAGTACTTC TRBJ2-5 TRBV27 - few
CASSSFPPQETQYF TGCGCCAGCAGCTCTTTTCCCCCACAAGAGACCCAGTACTTC TRBJ2-5 TRBV5-1 - -
CSARRAGAGGFF TGCAGTGCTAGAAGGGCCGGGGCCGGGGGGTTCTTC TRBJ2-1 TRBV20-1 - few
CASSNDRVGEQFF TGCGCCAGCAGCAATGACAGGGTCGGTGAGCAGTTCTTC TRBJ2-1 TRBV4-3 TRBD1 -
CSARLAGGLDNEQFF TGCAGTGCTAGGCTAGCGGGGGGGTTAGACAATGAGCAGTTCTTC TRBJ2-1 TRBV20-1 TRBD2 many
CASSLGAGGSGRGGEAFF TGCGCCAGCAGCTTGGGGGCGGGAGGTTCGGGCAGGGGAGGTGAAGCTTTCTTT TRBJ1-1 TRBV5-1 - few
CSATSDRGIETQYF TGCAGTGCTACTTCTGACAGGGGGATAGAGACCCAGTACTTC TRBJ2-5 TRBV20-1 TRBD1 -
CASSWAGLNYNEQFF TGTGCCAGCAGCTGGGCGGGATTAAACTACAATGAGCAGTTCTTC TRBJ2-1 TRBV7-2 - -
CASSPPGLIAYEQYF TGTGCCAGCAGCCCGCCGGGACTGATAGCCTACGAGCAGTACTTC TRBJ2-7 TRBV7-2 - many
CASAKDSSGNTEAFF TGTGCTAGTGCTAAAGATAGTTCGGGGAACACTGAAGCTTTCTTT TRBJ1-1 TRBV12-5 - few
CASSLGKLRVGYTF TGTGCCAGCAGCTTAGGGAAGCTTCGGGTTGGCTACACCTTC TRBJ1-2 TRBV7-8 - few
CASSYRPHFNSPLHF TGTGCCAGCAGTTACCGGCCGCATTTTAATTCACCCCTCCACTTT TRBJ1-6 TRBV6-5 - -
CASARQGPYNSPLHF TGTGCCAGCGCGAGACAGGGACCCTATAATTCACCCCTCCACTTT TRBJ1-6 TRBV25-1 TRBD1 -
CASSRTGRETQYF TGCGCCAGCAGCCGGACAGGGCGGGAGACCCAGTACTTC TRBJ2-5 TRBV5-1 TRBD1 many
CSAVSGQGRETQYF TGCAGTGCTGTTTCCGGACAGGGAAGAGAGACCCAGTACTTC TRBJ2-5 TRBV20-1 TRBD1 -
CASSLARDYYYEQYF TGTGCCAGCAGCTTAGCCCGGGACTACTACTACGAGCAGTACTTC TRBJ2-7 TRBV7-2 TRBD2 -
CASSYSSESTDTQYF TGTGCCAGCAGTTACTCTAGCGAAAGCACAGATACGCAGTATTTT TRBJ2-3 TRBV6-2/TRBV6-3 - many
CASSKLGQSETQYF TGTGCCAGCAGCAAACTAGGACAGTCCGAGACCCAGTACTTC TRBJ2-5 TRBV9 - many
CSAQRAYYNEQFF TGCAGCGCCCAAAGGGCATACTACAATGAGCAGTTCTTC TRBJ2-1 TRBV29-1 - many
CAWGWGSGDTTGYNEQFF TGTGCCTGGGGATGGGGGAGTGGGGACACAACTGGATACAATGAGCAGTTCTTC TRBJ2-1 TRBV30 - few
CAWSMGQGREQYF TGTGCCTGGAGTATGGGACAGGGACGCGAGCAGTACTTC TRBJ2-7 TRBV30 TRBD1 -
CAISDPPGTRGTDTQYF TGTGCCATCAGCGACCCACCCGGGACTAGAGGCACAGATACGCAGTATTTT TRBJ2-3 TRBV10-3 TRBD2 -
CASSTSGRAEQFF TGTGCCAGCAGTACTAGCGGGAGGGCCGAACAGTTCTTC TRBJ2-1 TRBV2 TRBD2 few
CAITRVLNTGELFF TGTGCCATCACTAGGGTCCTTAACACCGGGGAGCTGTTTTTT TRBJ2-2 TRBV10-3 - -
CATGRDYTGELFF TGTGCCACCGGGAGGGATTACACCGGGGAGCTGTTTTTT TRBJ2-2 TRBV24-1 TRBD2 many
CASSLGAVTNGYTF TGTGCCAGCAGCTTAGGGGCAGTAACTAATGGCTACACCTTC TRBJ1-2 TRBV7-2 - many
CASGRANGKGYTF TGTGCCAGCGGGCGCGCTAATGGGAAGGGCTACACCTTC TRBJ1-2 TRBV28 - many
CASSSSGTGNQPQHF TGTGCCAGCAGTTCATCCGGGACAGGCAATCAGCCCCAGCATTTT TRBJ1-5 TRBV12-3/TRBV12-4 TRBD1 many
CASSLGVAGYNEQFF TGTGCCAGCAGCCTTGGGGTGGCGGGTTACAATGAGCAGTTCTTC TRBJ2-1 TRBV5-4 - few
CATSRPRDTQYF TGTGCCACCAGCAGACCGAGGGATACGCAGTATTTT TRBJ2-3 TRBV15 - many
CASREGGRTAFF TGTGCCAGCAGGGAGGGAGGCAGGACAGCTTTCTTT TRBJ1-1 TRBV12-3/TRBV12-4 - -
CASSPGTGANEKLFF TGTGCCAGCAGCCCAGGGACAGGGGCTAATGAAAAACTGTTTTTT TRBJ1-4 TRBV7-3 TRBD1 few
CASSQQGYQPQHF TGTGCCAGCAGTCAACAGGGTTATCAGCCCCAGCATTTT TRBJ1-5 TRBV12-3/TRBV12-4 - many
CSARGGGRDTEAFF TGCAGTGCTAGAGGGGGGGGCAGAGACACTGAAGCTTTCTTT TRBJ1-1 TRBV20-1 - few
CASSLARYDQPQHF TGTGCCAGCAGTTTGGCCCGCTATGATCAGCCCCAGCATTTT TRBJ1-5 TRBV28 - -
CASSLFPGTGTNEQFF TGCGCCAGCAGCTTGTTCCCCGGGACAGGAACGAATGAGCAGTTCTTC TRBJ2-1 TRBV5-1 TRBD1 few
CASSPRTGTAEAFF TGTGCCAGCAGCCCGAGGACAGGGACTGCTGAAGCTTTCTTT TRBJ1-1 TRBV7-9 TRBD1 -
CASRAGLAGVSGGAGFF TGTGCCAGCAGGGCGGGACTAGCGGGAGTTTCTGGGGGTGCGGGGTTCTTC TRBJ2-1 TRBV12-3/TRBV12-4 TRBD2 -
CATSRGTGGDTQYF TGTGCCACCAGCAGAGGGACAGGGGGAGATACGCAGTATTTT TRBJ2-3 TRBV15 TRBD1 -